This TCR beta chain was obtained from a study of cytomegalovirus exposure and HLA in healthy donors (dated by TCRdb to about 2017). About the investigation overall: According to a later analysis, the 120 or so validation repertoires were produced on the same platform as the roughly 600 repertoires of the first cohort. The study aimed to test whether signatures of past pathogen exposure could be identified by cataloging public T cell receptors. Besides the first cohort of 666 subjects, a separate validation cohort made up of 120 different subjects was used. To predict cytomegalovirus infection status, the study brought together high-throughput TCR immunosequencing, statistical association of individual TCRs with disease status, and machine learning.

This clone has more than one count but fewer than ten. No antigen is known for it. No base-level quality is on record; no much larger clone is a single base apart. Study-wide conclusions, independent of this receptor: Subsequent analysis determined that TCRs grouped into clusters in the first cohort also showed a tendency toward co-occurrence across the 90 to 150 validation repertoires, and approximately 94% of cluster scores exceeded 0. The study listed 164 TCR beta chains as associated with cytomegalovirus. Most TCR sequences were seen in very few donors, while some public TCRs were found in many individuals. In both the original and validation cohorts, the classifier was reported to diagnose cytomegalovirus status with high specificity and sensitivity. All 120 repertoires were used to score co-occurrence in the validation cohort in a later analysis, because that analysis had no HLA typing for the cohort. Three of the identified cytomegalovirus-associated TCR beta chains were confirmed in vitro to be specific for cytomegalovirus antigens. The authors suggested that the approach could potentially be generalized to other disease states and immunological phenotypes.

Libraries were constructed by the immunoSEQ multiplex PCR assay. Per the authors' processing: A statistical classification framework was built to diagnose cytomegalovirus status from the catalog of TCR beta chain sequences. Drawn from immuneACCESS, this table holds only the in-frame rearrangements with V and J called that TCRdb kept. Clones are partly lost; checked studies trace under half to an unresolved V gene and leave the rest unexplained. Clone size and the V and J calls come from that table; the DNA yielded D and trimming. Within this sample are under 350,000 clones, with approximately 86% of them counted one time only. About 1% of the sample belongs to the ten largest clones. The donors belonged to the validation cohort of around 120 subjects, which was separate from the approximately 700-subject first cohort. The CDR3 sequence holds 15 residues, the cysteine and phenylalanine included. The CDR3 DNA has 45 bases and is translated from base 1. For CDR1 and CDR2, the germline V gene lists LGHNA and YNFKEQ. V was cut back by 1 base and J by 1 base, leaving a gap of 10 bases between them.

The receptor was derived from a young woman in good health and CMV-seronegative. The specimen sequenced was PBMCs. Rearrangement joined TRBV4-2 to TRBJ1-1; no D segment can be confidently identified. The CDR3 region: CASSQVSGKNTEAFF. The nucleotide sequence is given as TGTGCCAGCAGCCAAGTCTCCGGGAAGAACACTGAAGCTTTCTTT.